Presented here are 11 T cell receptor beta chains from one specimen sequenced in a study of cytomegalovirus exposure and HLA in healthy donors. This PCR relied on a set of 60 Vbeta primers and 13 Jbeta primers. TCRdb's table, derived via immunoSEQ multiplex PCR, lists solely in-frame clones and lacks some. The sample lists about 120,000 clones, 83% occurring once. The sample comprised PBMCs. These receptors all come from a woman aged 40 to 49 in good health and CMV-seropositive.

V and J are TRBV19 and TRBJ1-1; the D gene is possibly TRBD1 (5 bases). The CDR3 is 13 residues long. The V gene's germline CDR1 is LNHDA and CDR2 SQIVND (reference sequence). V shed 1 base and J shed 4 bases, with 7 bases lying between them. The CDR3 spells CASSIGGGTEAFF. CDR3 DNA sequence: TGTGCCAGTAGTATAGGGGGGGGCACTGAAGCTTTCTTT.

V gene TRBV25-1 combines with J gene TRBJ2-1; 7 nucleotides match TRBD2. Germline CDR1 MGHDK, CDR2 SYGVNS. The V and J ends lost 4 bases and 7 bases, in that order; junction bases with no gene match: 1. This CDR3 comprises 12 residues. CDR3 coding DNA: TGTGCCAGCAGTGGACTAGCAAATGAGCAGTTCTTC. Encoded protein: CASSGLANEQFF.

The rearrangement links TRBV18 to TRBJ1-5; 7 positions match TRBD1. CDR3 size: 16 residues. Unmatched junction bases numbered 7, after V lost 4 bases and J lost 1 base. CDR1 is KGHSH, CDR2 LQKENI, per germline. DNA of the CDR3: TGTGCCAGCTCACAAACAGGGGCGGGGAGCAATCAGCCCCAGCATTTT. Residues: CASSQTGAGSNQPQHF.

This chain connects TRBV28 to TRBJ1-3; 7 bases map to TRBD1. The junction had 9 bases not matched to a gene; V was cut back by 6 bases and J by 4 bases. The length of the CDR3 is 15 residues. CDR1 is MDHEN and CDR2 is SYDVKM in the germline V gene. This CDR3 is CASSAIRDSGNTIYF. In DNA, the CDR3 is TGTGCCAGCAGCGCAATCCGGGACAGCGGAAACACCATATATTTT.

This chain connects TRBV6-5 to TRBJ2-1; 10 nucleotides line up with TRBD2. In germline, CDR1 is MNHEY, CDR2 SVGAGI. With V trimmed by 0 bases and J by 6 bases, 5 bases remained unmatched. The CDR3 covers 16 residues. CDR3 sequence reads: CASSYSLAGDVNEQFF. The CDR3 region has the DNA TGTGCCAGCAGTTACTCGCTAGCGGGAGACGTCAATGAGCAGTTCTTC.

This clone was recorded only once. The rearrangement joins TRBV27 to TRBJ2-5; TRBD2 matches 11 bases. J was trimmed by 4 bases and V by 3 bases; bases with no gene match: 7. The CDR3 runs 16 residues. The germline gives CDR1 MNHEY, CDR2 SMNVEV (reference sequence). The CDR3: CASSFSASGRRETQYF. The DNA for the CDR3 is TGTGCCAGCAGTTTCTCGGCTAGCGGGAGGCGAGAGACCCAGTACTTC.

V gene TRBV7-6 combines with J gene TRBJ2-1; TRBD2 aligns across 9 bases. Germline-derived CDR1 and CDR2 are SGHVS and FNYEAQ. Trimming cost V 5 bases and J 5 bases; bases outside gene matches: 7. CDR3 length equals 15 residues. CDR3 sequence reads: CASSPTSGTHNEQFF. The CDR3 DNA reads TGTGCCAGCAGCCCGACTAGCGGAACACACAATGAGCAGTTCTTC. The full variable domain, its missing parts supplied by reference TRBV7-6 and TRBJ2-1, is GAGVSQSPRYKVTKRGQDVALRCDPISGHVSLYWYRQALGQGPEFLTYFNYEAQQDKSGLPNDRFSAERPEGSISTLTIQRTEQRDSAMYRCASSPTSGTHNEQFFGPGTRLTVL.

The chain uses TRBV13 and TRBJ1-2; D is perhaps TRBD1 (5 bases). V dropped 8 bases and J dropped 8 bases, with 15 bases sitting between them. Germline V gene lookup returns CDR1 PRHDT and CDR2 FYEKMQ (reference sequence). This CDR3 comprises 12 residues. CDR3 bases: TGTGCCAGCCCCAGGGTTCTTGGGGGCTACACCTTC. Residues: CASPRVLGGYTF.

The chain uses TRBV7-6 and TRBJ1-4; TRBD1 agrees at 9 bases. The germline CDR1 and CDR2 sequences are SGHVS and FNYEAQ. V dropped 6 bases and J dropped 4; count of bases not matched to a gene: 6. The CDR3 runs to 15 residues. The CDR3, as DNA: TGTGCCAGCAGTTTTAGGGGACAGGGTAATGAAAAACTGTTTTTT. It is translated as CASSFRGQGNEKLFF.

This clone was counted a single time. The chain couples TRBV5-1 to TRBJ1-1; TRBD1 agrees at 9 bases. Germline CDR1 reads SGHRS; CDR2 reads YFSETQ. J was trimmed by 1 base and V by 4 bases; bases with no gene match: 8. This CDR3 comprises 16 residues. The CDR3 spells CASSTGDRAQNTEAFF. In nucleotides, the CDR3 is TGCGCCAGCAGCACGGGGGACAGGGCCCAGAACACTGAAGCTTTCTTT.

This clone was seen just once. The rearrangement uses TRBV7-2 and TRBJ1-1, with D perhaps TRBD1 (6 bases). The CDR3 loop spans 13 amino acids. Trimming took 5 bases from V and 5 from J, leaving 12 bases between them. Germline V CDR1 and CDR2: SGHTA, FQGNSA. For the CDR3, the DNA is TGTGCCAGCAGCATCAGGGGACGGACTGAAGCTTTCTTT. It codes for CASSIRGRTEAFF. Filled out from reference TRBV7-2 and TRBJ1-1, the complete variable domain reads GAGVSQSPSNKVTEKGKDVELRCDPISGHTALYWYRQSLGQGLEFLIYFQGNSAPDKSGLPSDRFSAERTGGSVSTLTIQRTQQEDSAVYLCASSIRGRTEAFFGQGTRLTVV.